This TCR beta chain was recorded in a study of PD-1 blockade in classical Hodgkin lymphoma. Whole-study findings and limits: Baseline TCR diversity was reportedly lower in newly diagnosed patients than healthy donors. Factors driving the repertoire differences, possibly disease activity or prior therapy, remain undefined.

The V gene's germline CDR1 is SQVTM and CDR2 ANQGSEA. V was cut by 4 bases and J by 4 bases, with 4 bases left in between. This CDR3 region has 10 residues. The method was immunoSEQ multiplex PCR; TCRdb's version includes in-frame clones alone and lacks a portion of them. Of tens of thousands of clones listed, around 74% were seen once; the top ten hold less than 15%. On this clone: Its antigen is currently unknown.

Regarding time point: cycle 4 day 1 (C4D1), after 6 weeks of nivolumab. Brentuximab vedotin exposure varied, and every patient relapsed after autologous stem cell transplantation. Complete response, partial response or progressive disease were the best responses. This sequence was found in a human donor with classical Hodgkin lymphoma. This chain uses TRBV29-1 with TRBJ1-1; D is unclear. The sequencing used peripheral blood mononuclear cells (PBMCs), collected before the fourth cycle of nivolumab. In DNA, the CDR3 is TGCAGCGTTGTGGCCACTGAAGCTTTCTTT. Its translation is CSVVATEAFF. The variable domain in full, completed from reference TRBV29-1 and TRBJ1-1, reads SAVISQKPSRDICQRGTSLTIQCQVDSQVTMMFWYRQQPGQSLTLIATANQGSEATYESGFVIDKFPISRPNLTFSTLTVSNMSPEDSSIYLCSVVATEAFFGQGTRLTVV.